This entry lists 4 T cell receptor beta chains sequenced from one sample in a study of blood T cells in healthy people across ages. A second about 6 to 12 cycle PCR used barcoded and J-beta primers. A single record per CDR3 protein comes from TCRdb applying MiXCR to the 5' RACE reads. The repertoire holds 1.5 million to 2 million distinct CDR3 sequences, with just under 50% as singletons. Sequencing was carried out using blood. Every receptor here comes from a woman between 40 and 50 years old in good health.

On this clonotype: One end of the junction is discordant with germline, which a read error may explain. As DNA, the CDR3 is TGTGTCAGCAGATCCCAGGGCTCGGGGCACAATGAGCAGTTCTTC. Translated: CVSRSQGSGHNEQFF. This rearrangement joins TRBV28 to TRBJ2-1, with D possibly being TRBD1 or TRBD2 (5 bases each). Germline lookup yields CDR1 MDHEN and CDR2 SYDVKM. The CDR3 is 15 amino acids.

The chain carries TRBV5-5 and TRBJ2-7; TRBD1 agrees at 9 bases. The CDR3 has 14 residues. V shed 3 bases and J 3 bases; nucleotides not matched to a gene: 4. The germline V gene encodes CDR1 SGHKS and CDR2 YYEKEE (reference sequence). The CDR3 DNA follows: TGTGCCAGCAGCTCACCGACAGGGGGCTACGAGCAGTACTTC. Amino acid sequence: CASSSPTGGYEQYF.

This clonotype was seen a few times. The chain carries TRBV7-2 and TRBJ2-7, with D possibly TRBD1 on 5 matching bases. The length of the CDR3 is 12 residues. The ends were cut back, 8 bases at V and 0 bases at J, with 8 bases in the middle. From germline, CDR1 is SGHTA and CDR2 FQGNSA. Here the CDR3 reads CASAGNSYEQYF. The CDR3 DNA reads TGTGCCAGCGCAGGGAACTCCTACGAGCAGTACTTC.

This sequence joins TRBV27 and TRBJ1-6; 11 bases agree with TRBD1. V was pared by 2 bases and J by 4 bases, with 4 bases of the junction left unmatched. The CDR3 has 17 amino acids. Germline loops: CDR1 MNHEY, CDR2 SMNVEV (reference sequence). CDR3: CASSLVGQGAYNSPLHF. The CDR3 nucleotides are TGTGCCAGCAGTTTAGTTGGACAGGGGGCTTATAATTCACCCCTCCACTTT.